Listed below are T cell receptor beta chains from one sample, sequenced in a study of blood T cell repertoires in COVID-19. The method was immunoSEQ multiplex PCR; TCRdb's version includes in-frame clones alone and lacks a portion of them. The sample lists 150,000 to 200,000 clones; around four fifths were seen once. The specimen was peripheral blood. Receptor source: a young woman with acute or convalescent COVID-19. Both conserved end residues are part of each CDR3. The D gene is left open where the match is weak. Only part of the rows carry a size: once, few, many, or a class if the clone is expanded.

TRBV6-5	TRBJ2-1	.	.	TGTGCCAGCCACACAGATACCTACAATGAGCAGTTCTTC	CASHTDTYNEQFF
TRBV6-5	TRBJ2-7	.	TRBD2	TGTGCCAGCAGCCCGACTAGCGGGACTTTATACGAGCAGTACTTC	CASSPTSGTLYEQYF
TRBV19	TRBJ2-7	.	TRBD1	TGTGCCAGTAGCAACCCGACAGGGTACGAGCAGTACTTC	CASSNPTGYEQYF
TRBV13	TRBJ2-2	.	TRBD2	TGTGCCAGCAGCTTGACTAGCGGGGGCCCAGGTCCGGAGCTGTTTTTT	CASSLTSGGPGPELFF
TRBV4-1	TRBJ1-5	.	.	TGCGCCAGCAGCCAAGGTCCAGGGGCCTCAAGGGAGCCCCAGCATTTT	CASSQGPGASREPQHF
TRBV10-3	TRBJ2-7	.	TRBD2	TGTGCCATCAGTGGGAGGGAGGGAACGGGCTCCTACGAGCAGTACTTC	CAISGREGTGSYEQYF
TRBV6-5	TRBJ2-1	few	.	TGTGCCAGCAGTCTTTCGCCAGGTCAGGGGAATGAGCAGTTCTTC	CASSLSPGQGNEQFF
TRBV7-2	TRBJ2-3	.	.	TGTGCCAGCAGCTTATTCCTCACAGATACGCAGTATTTT	CASSLFLTDTQYF
TRBV14	TRBJ2-1	.	.	TGTGCCAGCAGCCAGGTCTGGTGGCCCCCCAATGAGCAGTTCTTC	CASSQVWWPPNEQFF
TRBV12-5	TRBJ1-1	few	.	TGTGCTAGTGGCCAAGAAGCTTTCACTGAAGCTTTCTTT	CASGQEAFTEAFF
TRBV6-5	TRBJ2-3	few	.	TGTGCCAGCAGTCAGTCAATACATACGCAGTATTTT	CASSQSIHTQYF
TRBV10-3	TRBJ2-1	.	TRBD2	TGTGCCATCAGTGAGGGGGGGGTGGGCGATGAGCAGTTCTTC	CAISEGGVGDEQFF
TRBV27	TRBJ1-1	few	.	TGTGCCAGCAGTTTTCGAGGGGGACAAGCTTTCTTT	CASSFRGGQAFF
TRBV3-1/TRBV3-2	TRBJ1-3	.	.	TGTGCCAGCAGCCAAGATCTTAACTCTGGAAACACCATATATTTT	CASSQDLNSGNTIYF
TRBV6-5	TRBJ2-2	.	TRBD2	TGTGCCAGCAGTTACACCCCGGGACTAGCAGCCGGGGAGCTGTTTTTT	CASSYTPGLAAGELFF
TRBV5-1	TRBJ2-3	.	TRBD2	TGCGCCAGCAGCTTTGATTCCGGGGGGGCCGGGGATACGCAGTATTTT	CASSFDSGGAGDTQYF
TRBV5-6	TRBJ2-3	.	.	TGTGCCAGCAGCTTCTTGTCTGGGGGCCCCACAGATACGCAGTATTTT	CASSFLSGGPTDTQYF
TRBV18	TRBJ2-3	.	.	TGTGCCAGCTCACCAAGTTATGATCTACGCACAGATACGCAGTATTTT	CASSPSYDLRTDTQYF
TRBV7-2	TRBJ1-2	few	TRBD1	TGTGCCAGCAGCCCCAACCGGGACAGGGTTAGCTATGGCTACACCTTC	CASSPNRDRVSYGYTF
TRBV15	TRBJ2-2	once	.	TGTGCCACCAGCAAAGGACAGATGAACACCGGGGAGCTGTTTTTT	CATSKGQMNTGELFF
TRBV3-1/TRBV3-2	TRBJ1-2	.	.	TGTGCCAGCAGCCAAGGAGTGGGGGGAAATTATGGCTACACCTTC	CASSQGVGGNYGYTF
TRBV28	TRBJ2-7	.	TRBD2	TGTGCCAGCAGTTTTAAGGGAGTGAGCGGGAGATCCTACGAGCAGTACTTC	CASSFKGVSGRSYEQYF
TRBV7-2	TRBJ1-5	.	.	TGTGCCAGCAGCTTAGTGAGGGACACGGATCAGCCCCAGCATTTT	CASSLVRDTDQPQHF